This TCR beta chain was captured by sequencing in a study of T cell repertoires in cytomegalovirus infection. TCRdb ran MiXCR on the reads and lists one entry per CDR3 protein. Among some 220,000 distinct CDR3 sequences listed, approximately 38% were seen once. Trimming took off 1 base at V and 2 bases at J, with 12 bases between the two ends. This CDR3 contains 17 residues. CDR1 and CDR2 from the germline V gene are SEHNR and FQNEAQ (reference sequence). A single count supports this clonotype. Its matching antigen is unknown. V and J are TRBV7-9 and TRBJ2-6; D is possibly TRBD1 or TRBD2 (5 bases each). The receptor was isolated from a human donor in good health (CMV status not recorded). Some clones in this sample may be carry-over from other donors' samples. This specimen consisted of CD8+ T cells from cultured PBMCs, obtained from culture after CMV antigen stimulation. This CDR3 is CASSLGRGSTGANVLTF. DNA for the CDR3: TGTGCCAGCAGCTTAGGTCGGGGCTCGACTGGGGCCAACGTCCTGACTTTC.